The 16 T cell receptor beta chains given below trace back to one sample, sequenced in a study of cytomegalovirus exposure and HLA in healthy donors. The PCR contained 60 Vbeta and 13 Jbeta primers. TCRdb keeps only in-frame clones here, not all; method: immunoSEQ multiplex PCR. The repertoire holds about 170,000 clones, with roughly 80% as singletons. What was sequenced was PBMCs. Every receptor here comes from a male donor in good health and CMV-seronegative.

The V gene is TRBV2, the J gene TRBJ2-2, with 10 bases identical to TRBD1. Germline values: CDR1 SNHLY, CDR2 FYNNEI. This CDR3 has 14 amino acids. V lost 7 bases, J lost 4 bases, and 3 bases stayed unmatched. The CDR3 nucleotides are TGTGCCAGCACCGGGACAGGGGTCACCGGGGAGCTGTTTTTT. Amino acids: CASTGTGVTGELFF.

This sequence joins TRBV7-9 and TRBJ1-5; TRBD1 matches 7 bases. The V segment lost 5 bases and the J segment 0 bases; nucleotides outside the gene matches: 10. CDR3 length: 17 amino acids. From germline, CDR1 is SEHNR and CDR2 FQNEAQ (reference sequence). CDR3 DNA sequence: TGTGCCAGCAGCCCAGCCAGGGGGAGTGATAGCAATCAGCCCCAGCATTTT. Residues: CASSPARGSDSNQPQHF.

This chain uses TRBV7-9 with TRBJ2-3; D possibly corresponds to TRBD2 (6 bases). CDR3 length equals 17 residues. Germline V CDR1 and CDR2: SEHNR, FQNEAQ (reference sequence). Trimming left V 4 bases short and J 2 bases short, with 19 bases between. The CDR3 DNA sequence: TGTGCCAGCAGCTCTTTTCAAGCGGGTCCACACACAGATACGCAGTATTTT. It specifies CASSSFQAGPHTDTQYF.

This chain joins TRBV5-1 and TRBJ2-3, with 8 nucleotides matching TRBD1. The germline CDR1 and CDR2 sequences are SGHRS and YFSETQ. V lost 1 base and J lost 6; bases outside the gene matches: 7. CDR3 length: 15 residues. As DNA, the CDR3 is TGCGCCAGCAGCTTGACCCAGGGGGCATCCGATACGCAGTATTTT. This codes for CASSLTQGASDTQYF. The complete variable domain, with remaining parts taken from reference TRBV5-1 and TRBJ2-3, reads KAGVTQTPRYLIKTRGQQVTLSCSPISGHRSVSWYQQTPGQGLQFLFEYFSETQRNKGNFPGRFSGRQFSNSRSEMNVSTLELGDSALYLCASSLTQGASDTQYFGPGTRLTVL.

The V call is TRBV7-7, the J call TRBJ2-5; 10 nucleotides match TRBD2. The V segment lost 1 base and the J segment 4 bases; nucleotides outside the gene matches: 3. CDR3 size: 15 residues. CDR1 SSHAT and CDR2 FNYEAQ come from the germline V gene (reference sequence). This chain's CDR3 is CASSLGSGGLETQYF. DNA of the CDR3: TGTGCCAGCAGCTTAGGTAGCGGGGGGCTAGAGACCCAGTACTTC.

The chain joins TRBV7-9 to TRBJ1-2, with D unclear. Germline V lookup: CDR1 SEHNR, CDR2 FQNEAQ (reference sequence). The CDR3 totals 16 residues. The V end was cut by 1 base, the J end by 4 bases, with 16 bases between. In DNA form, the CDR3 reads TGTGCCAGCAGCTTAGGAGATGAGGGAACGAGCTATGGCTACACCTTC. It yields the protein CASSLGDEGTSYGYTF.

The CDR3 region is CASSRQMNTEAFF. The CDR3 DNA is TGTGCCAGCAGCCGACAAATGAACACTGAAGCTTTCTTT. The rearrangement links TRBV6-5 to TRBJ1-1; D is uncertain. The germline gives CDR1 MNHEY, CDR2 SVGAGI. Trimming stripped 6 bases from V and 0 bases from J, with 8 bases between. This CDR3 spans 13 amino acids.

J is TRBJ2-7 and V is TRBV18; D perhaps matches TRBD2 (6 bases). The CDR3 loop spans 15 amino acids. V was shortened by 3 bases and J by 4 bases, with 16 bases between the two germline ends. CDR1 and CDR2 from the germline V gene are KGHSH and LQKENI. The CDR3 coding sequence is TGTGCCAGCTCACCCCCTCTAGCGCAGGCTTACGAGCAGTACTTC. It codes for CASSPPLAQAYEQYF.

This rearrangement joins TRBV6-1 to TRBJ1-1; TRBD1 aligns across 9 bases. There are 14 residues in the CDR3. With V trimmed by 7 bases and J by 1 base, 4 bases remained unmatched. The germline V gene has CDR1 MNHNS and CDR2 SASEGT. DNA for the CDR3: TGTGCCAGCACTGGGACAGGGTCGAACACTGAAGCTTTCTTT. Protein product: CASTGTGSNTEAFF.

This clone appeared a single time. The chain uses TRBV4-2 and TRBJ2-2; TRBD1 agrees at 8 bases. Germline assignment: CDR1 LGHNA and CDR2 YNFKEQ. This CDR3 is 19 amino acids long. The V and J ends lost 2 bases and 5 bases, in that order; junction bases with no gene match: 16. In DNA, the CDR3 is TGTGCCAGCAGCCAACAGACCCAGACAGGGGATTTGAGTACCGGGGAGCTGTTTTTT. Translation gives CASSQQTQTGDLSTGELFF.

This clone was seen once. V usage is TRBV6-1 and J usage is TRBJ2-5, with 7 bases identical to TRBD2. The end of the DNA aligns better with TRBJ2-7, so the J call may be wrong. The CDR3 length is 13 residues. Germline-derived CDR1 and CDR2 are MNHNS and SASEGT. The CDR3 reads CASGPRGTYEQYF. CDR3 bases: TGTGCCAGCGGCCCGCGGGGGACCTACGAGCAGTACTTC.

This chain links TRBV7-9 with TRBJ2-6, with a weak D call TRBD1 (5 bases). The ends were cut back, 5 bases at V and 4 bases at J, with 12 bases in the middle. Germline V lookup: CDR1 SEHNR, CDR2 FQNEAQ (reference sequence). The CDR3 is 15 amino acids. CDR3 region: CASSQGVSGANVLTF. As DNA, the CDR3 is TGTGCCAGCAGCCAAGGGGTATCCGGGGCCAACGTCCTGACTTTC.

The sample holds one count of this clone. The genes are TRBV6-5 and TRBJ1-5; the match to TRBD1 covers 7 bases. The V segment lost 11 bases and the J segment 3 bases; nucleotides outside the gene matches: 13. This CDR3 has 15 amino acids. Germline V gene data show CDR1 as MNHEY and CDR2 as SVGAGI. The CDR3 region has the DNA TGTGCCGCTAAGCGAGGACAGGAGTTCAATCAGCCCCAGCATTTT. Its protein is CAAKRGQEFNQPQHF.

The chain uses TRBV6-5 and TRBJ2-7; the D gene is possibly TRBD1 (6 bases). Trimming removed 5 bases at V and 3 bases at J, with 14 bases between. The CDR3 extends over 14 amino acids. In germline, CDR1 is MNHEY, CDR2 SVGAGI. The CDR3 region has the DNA TGTGCCAGCAGTCCACAGGGACCCGGCTACGAGCAGTACTTC. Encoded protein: CASSPQGPGYEQYF.

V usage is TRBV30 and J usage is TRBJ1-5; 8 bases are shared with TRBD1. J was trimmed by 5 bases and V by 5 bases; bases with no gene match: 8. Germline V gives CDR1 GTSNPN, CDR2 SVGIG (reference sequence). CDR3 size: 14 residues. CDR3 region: CAWQGQGVYQPQHF. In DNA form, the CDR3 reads TGTGCCTGGCAAGGACAGGGCGTGTATCAGCCCCAGCATTTT. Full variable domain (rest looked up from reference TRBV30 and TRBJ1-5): SQTIHQWPATLVQPVGSPLSLECTVEGTSNPNLYWYRQAAGRGLQLLFYSVGIGQISSEVPQNLSASRPQDRQFILSSKKLLLSDSGFYLCAWQGQGVYQPQHFGDGTRLSIL.

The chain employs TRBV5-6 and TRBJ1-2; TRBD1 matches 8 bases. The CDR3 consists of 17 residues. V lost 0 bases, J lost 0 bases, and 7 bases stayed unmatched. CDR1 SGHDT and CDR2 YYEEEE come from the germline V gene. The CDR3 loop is CASSLGLTGGANYGYTF. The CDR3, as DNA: TGTGCCAGCAGCTTGGGCCTCACAGGGGGAGCTAACTATGGCTACACCTTC.